Following are 32 T cell receptor beta chains from one sample sequenced in a study of T cells expressing NK-cell markers. From its re-call of the 5' RACE reads, TCRdb lists each CDR3 protein once, without DNA. The sample has around 180,000 distinct CDR3 sequences; the top ten hold 20% to 25%. The sequencing sample was made of blood T cells: a sorted CD56 or NKG2C T cell subset, CD4+ or CD8+ T cells, or bulk PBMC T cells (not recorded which). The receptors here all came from a man aged 18-75 years in good health.

This chain links TRBV24-1 with TRBJ2-2; TCRdb names TRBD2, which stays unverified in the absence of DNA. The germline gives CDR1 KGHDR, CDR2 SFDVKD. This CDR3 is 19 amino acids long. The CDR3 sequence is CATSEPGLAGGPNTGELFF.

The rearrangement links TRBV4-2 to TRBJ2-1; TCRdb calls TRBD1, which cannot be checked without DNA. Germline V gene lookup returns CDR1 LGHNA and CDR2 YNFKEQ. There are 15 residues in the CDR3. The CDR3 protein is CASSQDFRVWEEQFF.

The chain has TRBV9 and TRBJ2-2; TCRdb returns TRBD1, unconfirmable since there is no DNA. Looked up from germline, CDR1 is SGDLS and CDR2 is YYNGEE. This CDR3 region has 17 residues. Here the CDR3 reads CASSRYQRGSSTGELFF. The full variable domain, rest sourced from reference TRBV9 and TRBJ2-2, is DSGVTQTPKHLITATGQRVTLRCSPRSGDLSVYWYQQSLDQGLQFLIQYYNGEERAKGNILERFSAQQFPDLHSELNLSSLELGDSALYFCASSRYQRGSSTGELFFGEGSRLTVL.

The chain combines TRBV12-3 or TRBV12-4 with TRBJ2-2. The CDR3 extends over 12 amino acids. The CDR3 here is CASRTDAGELFF.

The chain couples TRBV12-3 or TRBV12-4 to TRBJ2-3; the D call from TCRdb, TRBD2, cannot be confirmed without DNA. The CDR3 length is 14 residues. The CDR3 loop is CASISGGGPDTQYF.

The V and J genes are TRBV28 and TRBJ2-7. The CDR3 runs 11 residues. The germline gives CDR1 MDHEN, CDR2 SYDVKM. Here the CDR3 reads CASTDNYEQYF.

The V gene is TRBV27, the J gene TRBJ2-1; lacking DNA, the TRBD1 call made by TCRdb goes unchecked. The CDR3 is 18 amino acids. Germline CDR1 is MNHEY and CDR2 is SMNVEV (reference sequence). Here the CDR3 reads CASDRTGVRSSAYNEQFF.

Measured by frequency, this clonotype is medium-sized. The rearrangement joins TRBV3-1 to TRBJ1-4; TCRdb calls TRBD1, which cannot be checked without DNA. The germline CDR1 and CDR2 sequences are LGHDT and YNNKEL (reference sequence). The length of the CDR3 is 15 residues. The CDR3 sequence is CASSQARDDHEKLFF.

The J gene is TRBJ1-1, the V gene TRBV14. The CDR3 has 13 amino acids. The germline CDR1 and CDR2 sequences are SGHDN and FVKESK. CDR3 residues: CASSLMAYTEAFF.

This chain uses TRBV7-9 with TRBJ2-1; TCRdb returns TRBD2, unconfirmable since there is no DNA. The CDR3 runs 14 residues. Germline V gene data show CDR1 as SEHNR and CDR2 as FQNEAQ (reference sequence). The CDR3 reads CASSSSLGRVEQFF.

The chain employs TRBV7-9 and TRBJ2-3; lacking DNA, the TRBD2 call made by TCRdb goes unchecked. This CDR3 comprises 15 residues. Germline V gene data show CDR1 as SEHNR and CDR2 as FQNEAQ (reference sequence). The CDR3 region is CASRPGLGNTDTQYF. Looking up the rest from reference TRBV7-9 and TRBJ2-3 gives the full variable domain: DTGVSQNPRHKITKRGQNVTFRCDPISEHNRLYWYRQTLGQGPEFLTYFQNEAQLEKSRLLSDRFSAERPKGSFSTLEIQRTEQGDSAMYLCASRPGLGNTDTQYFGPGTRLTVL.

V and J are TRBV10-3 and TRBJ2-7; the TCRdb D gene call, TRBD1, has no DNA to confirm it. This CDR3 has 14 residues. Germline-derived CDR1 and CDR2 are ENHRY and SYGVKD. CDR3 region: CAISEGDRVYEQYF.

This chain links TRBV29-1 with TRBJ1-1. CDR1 SQVTM and CDR2 ANQGSEA come from the germline V gene. This CDR3 comprises 12 residues. CDR3 loop: CSVEAQNAEAFF.

The V call is TRBV28, the J call TRBJ1-2. The CDR3 is 14 residues long. The germline V gene has CDR1 MDHEN and CDR2 SYDVKM. The CDR3 here is CASSFRGGNYGYTF.

The V and J genes are TRBV7-3 and TRBJ2-3; with no DNA, the TCRdb D assignment of TRBD2 cannot be verified. This CDR3 spans 15 amino acids. Germline CDR1 is SGHTA and CDR2 is FQGTGA. CDR3: CASSMTSGDLDTQYF.

The V and J genes are TRBV6-1 and TRBJ1-1; TCRdb selects TRBD1, and the lack of DNA leaves this call unchecked. The length of the CDR3 is 20 residues. In germline, CDR1 is MNHNS, CDR2 SASEGT. This CDR3 reads CASSEAEPGQGGRGYTEAFF.

The chain links TRBV3-1 to TRBJ2-5. The CDR3 extends over 14 amino acids. Per germline, CDR1 LGHDT and CDR2 YNNKEL (reference sequence). Here the CDR3 reads CASSQGLNPETQYF.

The V and J genes are TRBV28 and TRBJ2-5; the D call of TRBD1 rests on TCRdb alone, since no DNA is present to check it. The CDR3 runs 15 residues. The V gene's germline CDR1 is MDHEN and CDR2 SYDVKM. The CDR3 region is CASSIYREGGETQYF.

The V gene is TRBV12-3 or TRBV12-4, the J gene TRBJ2-7. The CDR3 is 15 residues long. The CDR3 region is CASSDGYRGFYEQYF.

The rearrangement links TRBV20-1 to TRBJ2-1; TCRdb indicates TRBD1, and absent DNA this call remains unverified. Per germline, CDR1 DFQATT and CDR2 SNEGSKA (reference sequence). CDR3 length equals 14 residues. The CDR3 reads CSARLGGSDNEQFF.

The chain links TRBV12-3 or TRBV12-4 to TRBJ1-2; the TRBD1 assignment by TCRdb is unverifiable without DNA. The CDR3 is 13 amino acids. The CDR3 is CASSSNQGGGYTF.

The chain joins TRBV5-1 to TRBJ2-5; TCRdb picks TRBD2, but there is no DNA to check that call. CDR3 length: 17 residues. Germline-derived CDR1 and CDR2 are SGHRS and YFSETQ. CDR3 in amino acids: CASSPAGEGTSRETQYF.

The CDR3: CASSESPGGKNIQYF. The chain carries TRBV2 and TRBJ2-4; TCRdb picks TRBD2, but there is no DNA to check that call. CDR3 size: 15 residues. Germline V gives CDR1 SNHLY, CDR2 FYNNEI.

The rearrangement links TRBV6-5 to TRBJ2-1; the D call of TRBD1 rests on TCRdb alone, since no DNA is present to check it. This CDR3 region has 18 residues. From germline, CDR1 is MNHEY and CDR2 SVGAGI. The CDR3 loop reads CASSYSDDRESRDNEQFF.

The J gene is TRBJ2-1, the V gene TRBV4-1; absent DNA, TCRdb's TRBD1 call cannot be checked. Germline V lookup: CDR1 MGHRA, CDR2 YSYEKL. This CDR3 region has 14 residues. The CDR3 sequence: CASRPTADYNEQFF.

The V and J genes are TRBV25-1 and TRBJ2-5. Germline CDR1 reads MGHDK; CDR2 reads SYGVNS. The CDR3 has 12 amino acids. CDR3 loop: CASSDQVETQYF.

The rearrangement links TRBV27 to TRBJ2-5; TCRdb selects TRBD2, and the lack of DNA leaves this call unchecked. CDR1 is MNHEY, CDR2 SMNVEV, per germline (reference sequence). The CDR3 runs 13 residues. The CDR3 loop reads CPWAAGGGETQYF.

This rearrangement joins TRBV5-1 to TRBJ2-1. CDR3 length equals 12 residues. Germline V gene lookup returns CDR1 SGHRS and CDR2 YFSETQ. This CDR3 reads CASRFTTNEQFF.

The chain recombines TRBV24-1 with TRBJ2-7; checking the TCRdb D call of TRBD2 is not possible without DNA. Germline CDR1 and CDR2: KGHDR and SFDVKD. The length of the CDR3 is 15 residues. The CDR3 sequence: CATSDPGTSGYEQYF.

This chain connects TRBV27 to TRBJ2-6. The CDR3 has 15 residues. Germline V gene data show CDR1 as MNHEY and CDR2 as SMNVEV (reference sequence). This CDR3 reads CASSLKAGGANVLTF.

V and J are TRBV7-9 and TRBJ2-2; TCRdb lists TRBD1, though no DNA is available to test this call. Germline CDR1 is SEHNR and CDR2 is FQNEAQ (reference sequence). This CDR3 is 15 amino acids long. The CDR3 sequence is CASSLLQGNTGELFF.

V gene TRBV7-2 combines with J gene TRBJ2-7. This CDR3 has 14 amino acids. The V gene's germline CDR1 is SGHTA and CDR2 FQGNSA. The CDR3 is CASSLAEDLGEQYF.